The 26 T cell receptor beta chains below were found in one sample sequenced in a study of cytomegalovirus exposure and HLA in healthy donors. Using immunoSEQ multiplex PCR, the repertoire was profiled, and TCRdb retains in-frame clones only, with some absent. This table holds roughly 260,000 clones, around nine tenths found once. The sequenced sample consisted of PBMCs. The receptors shown here come from a man younger than 35 in good health and CMV-seronegative.

The chain has TRBV11-2 and TRBJ1-3; no definite D call. V gave up 4 bases and J gave up 0 bases, with 16 bases separating them. This CDR3 has 17 residues. Per germline, CDR1 SGHAT and CDR2 FQNNGV. CDR3 protein: CASSSRTGGSSGNTIYF. The CDR3 DNA is TGTGCCAGCAGCTCCCGAACCGGCGGATCCTCTGGAAACACCATATATTTT.

V and J are TRBV4-2 and TRBJ2-4; D gene uncertain. This CDR3 comprises 15 residues. V shed 1 base and J shed 0 bases, with 7 bases lying between them. CDR1 and CDR2 from the germline V gene are LGHNA and YNFKEQ. The CDR3 sequence: CASSQARLAKNIQYF. CDR3 bases: TGTGCCAGCAGCCAAGCCCGACTAGCCAAAAACATTCAGTACTTC.

V usage is TRBV6-5 and J usage is TRBJ1-2; 7 nucleotides align to TRBD1. Germline CDR1 and CDR2: MNHEY and SVGAGI. J gave up 4 bases and V 2 bases, and 1 base lay outside the gene matches. The CDR3 consists of 13 residues. The CDR3 sequence: CASSYRDSYGYTF. The CDR3 coding sequence is TGTGCCAGCAGTTACCGGGACAGCTATGGCTACACCTTC.

This rearrangement joins TRBV28 to TRBJ1-3; TRBD1 agrees at 9 bases. Trimming at V came to 6 bases and at J to 8 bases, leaving 8 bases not matched to a gene. CDR1 is MDHEN and CDR2 is SYDVKM in the germline V gene. CDR3 length: 14 residues. Here the CDR3 DNA reads TGTGCCAGCAGAAGACCGGGACAGGGCCACACCATATATTTT. Its protein is CASRRPGQGHTIYF. Complete variable domain (other parts from reference TRBV28 and TRBJ1-3): DVKVTQSSRYLVKRTGEKVFLECVQDMDHENMFWYRQDPGLGLRLIYFSYDVKMKEKGDIPEGYSVSREKKERFSLILESASTNQTSMYLCASRRPGQGHTIYFGEGSWLTVV.

Written as DNA, the CDR3 is TGTGCCAGCAGCCCACAGGACAGGTTCTCTCACGAGCAGTACTTC. It translates to CASSPQDRFSHEQYF. The V and J genes are TRBV5-6 and TRBJ2-7; 7 bases are shared with TRBD1. V shed 4 bases and J 5 bases; nucleotides not matched to a gene: 12. Germline CDR1 and CDR2: SGHDT and YYEEEE. The CDR3 is made up of 15 amino acids.

In this sample, this clone turned up a few times. V usage is TRBV7-9 and J usage is TRBJ1-1, with D unclear. This CDR3 contains 13 residues. Trimming stripped 1 base from V and 8 bases from J, with 11 bases between. The V gene's germline CDR1 is SEHNR and CDR2 FQNEAQ (reference sequence). CDR3 protein: CASSLGGVGEAFF. The DNA for the CDR3 is TGTGCCAGCAGCTTAGGCGGGGTTGGCGAAGCTTTCTTT.

This chain connects TRBV6-1 to TRBJ2-3; 10 nucleotides match TRBD2. CDR1 MNHNS and CDR2 SASEGT come from the germline V gene. Unmatched junction bases numbered 4, after V lost 7 bases and J lost 3 bases. CDR3 size: 14 residues. CDR3 sequence: CASILAGETDTQYF. The CDR3 DNA follows: TGTGCCAGCATCCTAGCGGGGGAGACAGATACGCAGTATTTT.

This chain connects TRBV5-1 to TRBJ1-2, with a possible D match to TRBD1 (5 bases). This CDR3 region has 15 residues. Germline V gene sequence: CDR1 SGHRS, CDR2 YFSETQ. Trimming left V 0 bases short and J 1 base short, with 10 bases between. The CDR3 region is CASSLDGGLNYGYTF. The CDR3 DNA reads as TGCGCCAGCAGCTTGGATGGGGGACTTAACTATGGCTACACCTTC.

The chain combines TRBV7-6 with TRBJ2-2; TRBD2 agrees at 13 bases. The germline V gene has CDR1 SGHVS and CDR2 FNYEAQ. This CDR3 has 16 residues. V lost 6 bases and J lost 6; bases outside the gene matches: 7. For the CDR3, the DNA is TGTGCCAGCAGTTACACTAGCGGGGGGGCCCCCGGGGAGCTGTTTTTT. Its translation: CASSYTSGGAPGELFF.

DNA for the CDR3: TGTGCCAGCAGCTTGCCAGCGCCGAGTGAAGCTTTCTTT. It is translated as CASSLPAPSEAFF. The chain carries TRBV5-4 and TRBJ1-1; no clear D. The CDR3 totals 13 residues. Trimming took 1 base from V and 7 from J, leaving 11 bases between them. Germline CDR1 is SGHNT and CDR2 is YYREEE (reference sequence).

In DNA form, the CDR3 reads TGTGCCAGCAGCCTAAGTGGTGTCGGTGGCTACACCTTC. It is translated as CASSLSGVGGYTF. V and J are TRBV14 and TRBJ1-2; D unclear. V was shortened by 4 bases and J by 7 bases, with 13 bases between the two germline ends. Per the germline V gene, CDR1 is SGHDN and CDR2 is FVKESK. The CDR3 is 13 residues long.

This clone was seen a few times. The rearrangement joins TRBV27 to TRBJ1-6; 7 nucleotides align to TRBD1. Germline values: CDR1 MNHEY, CDR2 SMNVEV (reference sequence). There are 14 residues in the CDR3. V trimming: 4 bases; J trimming: 9 bases; junction bases outside the gene matches: 6. CDR3 amino acids: CASSYGTESSPLHF. CDR3 DNA: TGTGCCAGCAGTTACGGGACAGAGAGTTCACCCCTCCACTTT.

This clone was counted between two and nine times. V and J are TRBV19 and TRBJ1-2, with TRBD1 matching 10 bases. Per the germline V gene, CDR1 is LNHDA and CDR2 is SQIVND (reference sequence). The CDR3 runs 13 residues. The ends lost 4 bases at V and 7 bases at J; junction bases unmatched: 3. CDR3 loop: CASSTRQGAGYTF. The CDR3 coding sequence is TGTGCCAGTAGTACAAGACAGGGGGCTGGCTACACCTTC. Full variable domain (outside the CDR3, taken from reference TRBV19 and TRBJ1-2): DGGITQSPKYLFRKEGQNVTLSCEQNLNHDAMYWYRQDPGQGLRLIYYSQIVNDFQKGDIAEGYSVSREKKESFPLTVTSAQKNPTAFYLCASSTRQGAGYTFGSGTRLTVV.

The chain carries TRBV5-1 and TRBJ1-4; tentatively, D is TRBD1 (5 bases). V dropped 3 bases and J dropped 4 bases, with 19 bases sitting between them. The germline V gene has CDR1 SGHRS and CDR2 YFSETQ. The CDR3 contains 17 residues. CDR3 bases: TGCGCCAGCAGCTGGACGGATGTCGCGGGGGTTAATGAAAAACTGTTTTTT. Encoded protein: CASSWTDVAGVNEKLFF.

This sequence joins TRBV27 and TRBJ2-7; 11 nucleotides agree with TRBD2. CDR3 length: 15 residues. The V and J ends lost 4 bases and 0 bases, in that order; junction bases with no gene match: 2. CDR1 and CDR2 (germline): MNHEY, SMNVEV (reference sequence). The CDR3 sequence: CASSSGTSGSYEQYF. CDR3 nucleotide sequence: TGTGCCAGCAGTTCCGGGACTAGCGGCTCCTACGAGCAGTACTTC.

The chain combines TRBV11-2 with TRBJ2-7; the match to TRBD2 covers 11 bases. Trimming at V came to 6 bases and at J to 2 bases, leaving 6 bases not matched to a gene. CDR1 and CDR2 from the germline V gene are SGHAT and FQNNGV. The CDR3 spans 15 residues. For the CDR3, the DNA is TGTGCCAGCAGACCTAGCGGGGGGCTGACCTACGAGCAGTACTTC. Translating it yields CASRPSGGLTYEQYF.

The chain recombines TRBV2 with TRBJ2-1; 9 bases align to TRBD2. CDR1 SNHLY and CDR2 FYNNEI come from the germline V gene. The CDR3 sequence is 14 residues long. J lost 2 bases, V lost 11 bases, and 7 bases had no gene match. The CDR3 nucleotides read TGTGCCGGCATGGCGGGGGGGCCCTACAATGAGCAGTTCTTC. Translating it yields CAGMAGGPYNEQFF. The full variable domain, with the rest looked up from reference TRBV2 and TRBJ2-1, is EPEVTQTPSHQVTQMGQEVILRCVPISNHLYFYWYRQILGQKVEFLVSFYNNEISEKSEIFDDQFSVERPDGSNFTLKIRSTKLEDSAMYFCAGMAGGPYNEQFFGPGTRLTVL.

This clone has a handful of counts. V is TRBV5-4 and J is TRBJ2-6, with D perhaps TRBD2 (5 bases). Germline-derived CDR1 and CDR2 are SGHNT and YYREEE (reference sequence). Trimming pared 0 bases from V and 4 bases from J, leaving 11 bases between. The CDR3 consists of 16 residues. In nucleotides, the CDR3 is TGTGCCAGCAGCTTGGCCGGGGTGTCAGGGGCCAACGTCCTGACTTTC. Translation gives CASSLAGVSGANVLTF.

The rearrangement joins TRBV11-2 to TRBJ1-6; no clear D gene. In germline, CDR1 is SGHAT, CDR2 FQNNGV. Deletions cut 4 bases from V and 6 bases from J, with 10 bases between. CDR3 length: 14 amino acids. The CDR3 DNA reads as TGTGCCAGCAGCTACCAAGTAGCTAATTCACCCCTCCACTTT. This gives the protein CASSYQVANSPLHF.

In this sample, this clone turned up a few times. The CDR3 DNA sequence: TGTGCCAGTTCCGACACACCTAATTCACCCCTCCACTTT. Translation gives CASSDTPNSPLHF. The V and J genes are TRBV19 and TRBJ1-6, with unresolved D. CDR3 size: 13 residues. CDR1 is LNHDA and CDR2 is SQIVND in the germline V gene (reference sequence). V was pared by 8 bases and J by 6 bases, with 11 bases between.

The count of this clone is one. The chain is built from TRBV6-1 and TRBJ1-5, with D unresolved. This CDR3 is 13 amino acids long. Germline lookup yields CDR1 MNHNS and CDR2 SASEGT. The V gene lost 6 bases and the J gene lost 2 bases, with 8 bases spanning the gap. The DNA for the CDR3 is TGTGCCAGCAGGCTGGCAGGCAATCAGCCCCAGCATTTT. This encodes CASRLAGNQPQHF.

The genes are TRBV19 and TRBJ1-2; TRBD1 matches 7 bases. Trimming cost V 4 bases and J 4 bases; bases outside gene matches: 6. Germline lookup yields CDR1 LNHDA and CDR2 SQIVND (reference sequence). This CDR3 comprises 14 residues. CDR3 loop: CASSTGQTLYGYTF. The CDR3, as DNA: TGTGCCAGTAGTACGGGACAGACCCTCTATGGCTACACCTTC.

The V gene is TRBV27, the J gene TRBJ2-2; tentative D call: TRBD2 (5 bases). This CDR3 is built from 12 residues. Germline CDR1 and CDR2: MNHEY and SMNVEV (reference sequence). V lost 4 bases, J lost 7 bases, and 7 bases lay in between. CDR3 amino acids: CASSSGNGELFF. In nucleotides, the CDR3 is TGTGCCAGCAGTTCGGGAAACGGGGAGCTGTTTTTT.

The gene calls are TRBV27 and TRBJ2-1; TRBD2 matches 10 bases. Germline V gives CDR1 MNHEY, CDR2 SMNVEV (reference sequence). The CDR3 has 14 residues. V lost 2 bases and J lost 6; bases outside the gene matches: 1. Here the CDR3 reads CASSLLAGANEQFF. The DNA of the CDR3 is TGTGCCAGCAGTTTACTAGCGGGAGCCAATGAGCAGTTCTTC.

The chain uses TRBV23-1 and TRBJ2-7; tentative D call: TRBD1 (7 bases). TRBV23-1 is marked as an open reading frame, function uncertain. The germline V and J ends were trimmed by 0 bases and 5 bases, with 11 bases remaining between them. There are 14 residues in the CDR3. The CDR3 here is CASSQSEGAHEQYF. For the CDR3, the DNA is TGCGCCAGCAGTCAATCGGAGGGGGCCCACGAGCAGTACTTC.

This clone was seen a single time. The rearrangement links TRBV5-4 to TRBJ2-1; 10 bases fit TRBD2. Germline loops: CDR1 SGHNT, CDR2 YYREEE (reference sequence). This CDR3 has 17 residues. V dropped 2 bases and J dropped 8; count of bases not matched to a gene: 13. CDR3 sequence: CASSLLGSGRALDEQFF. The DNA of the CDR3 is TGTGCCAGCAGCTTACTAGGGAGCGGGAGGGCTCTGGATGAGCAGTTCTTC.